These T cell receptor beta chains were read from a single sample in a study. Using its own MiXCR run on the 5' RACE reads, TCRdb lists one record per CDR3 protein. The sample has around 6,400 distinct CDR3 sequences; roughly three fifths are singletons. Specimen: tumor-infiltrating memory CD4+ T cells sorted from the breast tumor. The receptors originated from a female donor with breast cancer. Both conserved end residues are part of each CDR3. The D gene is left open where the match is weak. Clone size, where shown, is once, few, many, or a class for clones that have expanded.

j_gene	v_gene	abundance	len	d_gene	CDR3nt	CDR3aa
TRBJ2-2	TRBV5-1	-	13	-	TGCGCCAGCAGCTTTCTCGACACCGGGGAGCTGTTTTTT	CASSFLDTGELFF
TRBJ2-7	TRBV5-1	-	15	TRBD1	TGCGCCAGCAGCTCGGCAACAGGGGGCCCCTACGAGCAGTACTTC	CASSSATGGPYEQYF
TRBJ1-1	TRBV7-3	-	14	-	TGTGCCAGCAGCAGGGACGCTTCGAACACTGAAGCTTTCTTT	CASSRDASNTEAFF
TRBJ1-1	TRBV7-9	-	14	-	TGTGCCAGCAGCGGAGGGACGGTAAACACTGAAGCTTTCTTT	CASSGGTVNTEAFF
TRBJ2-7	TRBV4-1	-	15	-	TGCGCCAGCAGCCGTTTGCAGGGGTACGCCTACGAGCAGTACTTC	CASSRLQGYAYEQYF
TRBJ2-3	TRBV5-1	-	15	TRBD1	TGCGCCAGCAGCGAGACGGGACAGGGGACAGATACGCAGTATTTT	CASSETGQGTDTQYF
TRBJ1-3	TRBV20-1	-	14	TRBD1	TGCAGTGCTAGAGCAGGGGGGATAGATAGCACCATATATTTT	CSARAGGIDSTIYF
TRBJ1-2	TRBV12-3/TRBV12-4	-	15	TRBD1	TGTGCCAGCAGTCCCCGGACAGGGAGAGGCTATGGCTACACCTTC	CASSPRTGRGYGYTF
TRBJ2-5	TRBV7-9	few	13	-	TGTGCCAGCAGCCGGGGGTTAGCGGAGACCCAGTACTTC	CASSRGLAETQYF
TRBJ2-5	TRBV10-3	-	15	TRBD1	TGTGCCAGCAGCGCACTTACAGGGGTGGGAGAGACCCAGTACTTC	CASSALTGVGETQYF
TRBJ1-2	TRBV5-4	-	13	-	TGTGCCAGCACAGTAGACCTCAACTATGGCTACACCTTC	CASTVDLNYGYTF
TRBJ1-1	TRBV2	-	14	-	TGTGCCAGCAAGGGCGGGCCCCCGAACACTGAAGCTTTCTTT	CASKGGPPNTEAFF
TRBJ2-3	TRBV20-1	few	13	-	TGCAGTGCCAGGTCCGGGGACACAGATACGCAGTATTTT	CSARSGDTDTQYF
TRBJ1-3	TRBV12-3/TRBV12-4	once	17	-	TGTGCCAGCAGGAGACGAACAGTAACCCTCTCTGGAAACACCATATATTTT	CASRRRTVTLSGNTIYF
TRBJ1-6	TRBV2	-	14	TRBD1	TGTGCCAGCAGATCCGGGACAGCCAATTCACCCCTCCACTTT	CASRSGTANSPLHF
TRBJ2-3	TRBV30	-	14	TRBD2	TGTGCCTGGAGTGGGGGCGGGAGGGCAGATACGCAGTATTTT	CAWSGGGRADTQYF
TRBJ1-5	TRBV2	-	13	-	TGTGCCAGCAGTGAAGTGGAAAATCAGCCCCAGCATTTT	CASSEVENQPQHF
TRBJ1-2	TRBV20-1	-	13	-	TGCAGTGCTAGAGTGGTGGGGGGGCACGGCTACACCTTC	CSARVVGGHGYTF
TRBJ2-1	TRBV7-8	once	14	TRBD2	TGTGCCAGCAGCTCGCTAGCGGGAGTAGGTGAGCAGTTCTTC	CASSSLAGVGEQFF
TRBJ2-5	TRBV20-1	few	15	TRBD2	TGCAGTGCTAGTCACGCGGGAGATTCCAGGGAGACCCAGTACTTC	CSASHAGDSRETQYF
TRBJ2-5	TRBV12-3/TRBV12-4	-	14	TRBD2	TGTGCCAGCAGTTTAGGCTCGGGGGGGGAGACCCAGTACTTC	CASSLGSGGETQYF
TRBJ2-2	TRBV12-3/TRBV12-4	-	17	TRBD2	TGTGCCAGCAGGAATAGCGGGGGGGCCACGGGCACCGGGGAGCTGTTTTTT	CASRNSGGATGTGELFF
TRBJ1-6	TRBV4-2	few	16	-	TGTGCCAGCAGCCAAGATCCCCCAGGGCATAATTCACCCCTCCACTTT	CASSQDPPGHNSPLHF
TRBJ2-4	TRBV10-3	-	13	-	TGTGCCATCTTTGCCTTAGCCAAAAACATTCAGTACTTC	CAIFALAKNIQYF
TRBJ1-6	TRBV4-2	-	14	-	TGTGCCAGCAGCCAAGTACAGGGCAATTCACCCCTCCACTTT	CASSQVQGNSPLHF
TRBJ1-1	TRBV5-1	-	13	-	TGCGCCAGCAGCCAGACCGGTGAAACTGAAGCTTTCTTT	CASSQTGETEAFF
TRBJ1-1	TRBV5-1	few	13	-	TGCGCCAGCAGCTACGCCCCGAACACTGAAGCTTTCTTT	CASSYAPNTEAFF
TRBJ2-7	TRBV7-3	-	16	TRBD1	TGTGCCAGCAGCAGGGACAGGGGGCCCCTCGAGTACGAGCAGTACTTC	CASSRDRGPLEYEQYF
TRBJ1-2	TRBV15	-	15	-	TGTGCCACCAGCAGAGATCGTGGACAGCTCTATGGCTACACCTTC	CATSRDRGQLYGYTF
TRBJ1-5	TRBV12-3/TRBV12-4	-	14	-	TGTGCCAGCAGTTTCATCGGGGGCGATCAGTCCCAGCATTTT	CASSFIGGDQSQHF
TRBJ2-3	TRBV5-6	-	16	TRBD2	TGTGCCAGCAGCTTAAGACTAGCGGGGGCGGCAGATACGCAGTATTTT	CASSLRLAGAADTQYF
TRBJ2-2	TRBV4-1	-	16	TRBD2	TGCGCCAGCAGCACCAAGACGGGGGGGAACACCGGGGAGCTGTTTTTT	CASSTKTGGNTGELFF
TRBJ2-1	TRBV12-3/TRBV12-4	-	13	TRBD2	TGTGCCAGCAGTCTAGCGGATGACAATGAGCAGTTCTTC	CASSLADDNEQFF
TRBJ2-5	TRBV3-1	once	16	TRBD2	TGTGCCAGCAGCCGGGGACTAGCGGGGGGGAAGCAGACCCAGTACTTC	CASSRGLAGGKQTQYF
TRBJ2-5	TRBV6-5	-	16	-	TGTGCCAGCAGTCTAGGGGGGGGGGGCGTTGGAGAGACCCAGTACTTC	CASSLGGGGVGETQYF
TRBJ2-3	TRBV5-1	-	16	TRBD2	TGCGCCAGCAGCTTGGGTGGCGGGGGGTCCGCAGATACGCAGTATTTT	CASSLGGGGSADTQYF
TRBJ1-4	TRBV5-1	-	14	TRBD1	TGCGCCAGCAAAGCGGGACAGGCTAATGAAAAACTGTTTTTT	CASKAGQANEKLFF
TRBJ2-1	TRBV11-3	-	17	TRBD1	TGTGCCAGCAGCGAGTCCTTCGGGGGACAGGGGACCAATGAGCAGTTCTTC	CASSESFGGQGTNEQFF
TRBJ1-2	TRBV20-1	few	14	-	TGCAGTGCCCCCGTCATTGGGACAAACTATGGCTACACCTTC	CSAPVIGTNYGYTF
TRBJ2-5	TRBV5-6	-	16	TRBD1	TGTGCCAGCAGCTTGGGTCCGGGACAGCACCAAGAGACCCAGTACTTC	CASSLGPGQHQETQYF